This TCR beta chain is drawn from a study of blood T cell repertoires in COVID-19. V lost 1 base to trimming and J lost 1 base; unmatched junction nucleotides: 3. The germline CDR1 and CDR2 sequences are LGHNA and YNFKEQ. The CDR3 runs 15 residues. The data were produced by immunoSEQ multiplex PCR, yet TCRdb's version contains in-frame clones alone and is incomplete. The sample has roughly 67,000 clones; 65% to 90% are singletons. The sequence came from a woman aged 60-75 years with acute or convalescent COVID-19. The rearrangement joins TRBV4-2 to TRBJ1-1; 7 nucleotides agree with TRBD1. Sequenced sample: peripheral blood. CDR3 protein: CASSQGQGRNTEAFF. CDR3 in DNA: TGTGCCAGCAGCCAAGGACAGGGACGGAACACTGAAGCTTTCTTT.